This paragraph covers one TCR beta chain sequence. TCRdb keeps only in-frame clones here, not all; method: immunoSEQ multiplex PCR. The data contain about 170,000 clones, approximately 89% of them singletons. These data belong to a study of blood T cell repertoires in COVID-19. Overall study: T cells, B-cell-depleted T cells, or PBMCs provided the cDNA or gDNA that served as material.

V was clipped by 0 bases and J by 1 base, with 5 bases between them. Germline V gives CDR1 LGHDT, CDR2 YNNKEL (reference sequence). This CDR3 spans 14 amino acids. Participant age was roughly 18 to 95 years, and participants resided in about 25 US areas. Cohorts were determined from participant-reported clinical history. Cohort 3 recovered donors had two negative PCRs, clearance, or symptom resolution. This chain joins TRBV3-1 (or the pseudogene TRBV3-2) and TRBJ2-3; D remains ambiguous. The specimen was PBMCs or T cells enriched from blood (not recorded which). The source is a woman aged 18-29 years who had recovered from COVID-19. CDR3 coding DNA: TGTGCCAGCAGCCAAGATTATCGCACAGATACGCAGTATTTT. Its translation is CASSQDYRTDTQYF.